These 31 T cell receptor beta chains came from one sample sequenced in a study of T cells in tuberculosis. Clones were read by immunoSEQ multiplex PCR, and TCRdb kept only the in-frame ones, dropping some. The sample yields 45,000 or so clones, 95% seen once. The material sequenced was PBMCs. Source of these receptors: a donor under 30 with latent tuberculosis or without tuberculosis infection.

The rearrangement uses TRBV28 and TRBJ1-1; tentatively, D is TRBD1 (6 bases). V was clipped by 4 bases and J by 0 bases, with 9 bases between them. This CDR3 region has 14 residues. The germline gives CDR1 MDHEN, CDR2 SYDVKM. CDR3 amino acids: CASSSGQLNTEAFF. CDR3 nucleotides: TGTGCCAGCAGTTCCGGACAGTTGAACACTGAAGCTTTCTTT.

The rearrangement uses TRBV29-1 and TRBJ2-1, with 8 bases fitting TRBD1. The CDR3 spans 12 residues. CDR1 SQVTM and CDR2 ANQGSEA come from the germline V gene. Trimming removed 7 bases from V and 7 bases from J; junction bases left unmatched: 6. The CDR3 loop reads CSGDRGRNEQFF. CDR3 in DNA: TGCAGCGGTGACAGGGGAAGGAATGAGCAGTTCTTC.

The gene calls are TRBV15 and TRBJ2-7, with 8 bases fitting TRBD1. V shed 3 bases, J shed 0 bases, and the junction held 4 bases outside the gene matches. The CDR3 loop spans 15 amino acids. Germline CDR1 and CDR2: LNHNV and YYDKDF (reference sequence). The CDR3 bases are TGTGCCACCAGCAGGACCCAGGGGGCCTCCTACGAGCAGTACTTC. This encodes CATSRTQGASYEQYF.

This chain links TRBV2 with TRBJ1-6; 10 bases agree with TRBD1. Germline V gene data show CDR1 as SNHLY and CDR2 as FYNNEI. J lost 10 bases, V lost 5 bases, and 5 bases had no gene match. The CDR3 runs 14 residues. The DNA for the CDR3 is TGTGCCAGCAGTCCGGGACAGGGGCAATCACCCCTCCACTTT. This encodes CASSPGQGQSPLHF.

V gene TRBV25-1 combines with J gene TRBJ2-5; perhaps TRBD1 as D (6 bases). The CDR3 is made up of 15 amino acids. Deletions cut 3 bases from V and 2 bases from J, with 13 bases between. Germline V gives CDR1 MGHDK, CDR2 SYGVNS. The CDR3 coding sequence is TGTGCCAGCAGTGAGTCAGGGACACCTCAAGAGACCCAGTACTTC. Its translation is CASSESGTPQETQYF. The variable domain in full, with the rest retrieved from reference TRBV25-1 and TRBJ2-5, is EADIYQTPRYLVIGTGKKITLECSQTMGHDKMYWYQQDPGMELHLIHYSYGVNSTEKGDLSSESTVSRIRTEHFPLTLESARPSHTSQYLCASSESGTPQETQYFGPGTRLLVL.

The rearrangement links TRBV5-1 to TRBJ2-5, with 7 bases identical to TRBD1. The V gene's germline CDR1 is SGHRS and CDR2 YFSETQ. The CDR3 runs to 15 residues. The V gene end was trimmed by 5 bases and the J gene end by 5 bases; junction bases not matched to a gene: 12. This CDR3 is CASRGSPTGSETQYF. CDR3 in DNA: TGCGCCAGCAGAGGGAGTCCGACAGGGTCGGAGACCCAGTACTTC.

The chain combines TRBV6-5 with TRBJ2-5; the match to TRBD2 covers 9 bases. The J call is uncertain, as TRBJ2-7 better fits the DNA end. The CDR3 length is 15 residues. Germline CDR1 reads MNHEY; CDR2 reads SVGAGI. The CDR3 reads CASSYASGDYYEQYF. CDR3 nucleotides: TGTGCCAGCAGTTACGCTAGCGGGGACTACTACGAGCAGTACTTC.

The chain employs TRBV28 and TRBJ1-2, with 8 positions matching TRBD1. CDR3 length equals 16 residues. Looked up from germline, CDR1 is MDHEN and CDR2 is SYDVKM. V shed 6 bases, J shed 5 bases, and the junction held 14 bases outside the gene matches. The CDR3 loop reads CASSHTLQGVGYGYTF. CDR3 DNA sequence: TGTGCCAGCAGCCATACCCTACAGGGGGTAGGATATGGCTACACCTTC.

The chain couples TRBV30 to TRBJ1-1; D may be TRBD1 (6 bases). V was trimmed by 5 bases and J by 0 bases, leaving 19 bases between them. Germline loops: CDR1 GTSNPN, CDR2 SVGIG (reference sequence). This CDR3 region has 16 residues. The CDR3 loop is CAWAKNGGAVNTEAFF. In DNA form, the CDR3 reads TGTGCCTGGGCGAAGAACGGGGGGGCGGTGAACACTGAAGCTTTCTTT.

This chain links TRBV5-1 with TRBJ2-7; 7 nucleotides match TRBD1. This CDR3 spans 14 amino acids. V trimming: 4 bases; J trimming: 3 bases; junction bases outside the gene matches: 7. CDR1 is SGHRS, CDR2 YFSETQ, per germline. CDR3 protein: CASSARQGVYEQYF. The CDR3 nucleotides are TGCGCCAGCAGCGCTCGACAGGGAGTCTACGAGCAGTACTTC.

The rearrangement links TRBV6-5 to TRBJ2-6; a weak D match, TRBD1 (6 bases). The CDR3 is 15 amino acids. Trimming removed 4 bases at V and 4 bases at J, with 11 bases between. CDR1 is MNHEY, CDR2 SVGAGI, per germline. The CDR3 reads CASSFPGTGANVLTF. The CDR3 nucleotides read TGTGCCAGCAGTTTTCCAGGGACAGGGGCCAACGTCCTGACTTTC.

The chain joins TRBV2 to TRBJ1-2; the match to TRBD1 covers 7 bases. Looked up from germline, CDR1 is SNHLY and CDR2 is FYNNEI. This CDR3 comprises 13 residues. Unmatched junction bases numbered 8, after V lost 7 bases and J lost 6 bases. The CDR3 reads CASNPQGFDGYTF. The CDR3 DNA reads TGTGCCAGCAATCCACAGGGGTTTGATGGCTACACCTTC.

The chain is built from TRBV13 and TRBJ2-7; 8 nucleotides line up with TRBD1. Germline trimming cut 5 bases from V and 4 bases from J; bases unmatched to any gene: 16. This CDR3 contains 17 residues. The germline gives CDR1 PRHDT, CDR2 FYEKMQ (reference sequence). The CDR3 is CASSTRLTDREIYEQYF. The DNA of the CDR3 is TGTGCCAGCAGCACGAGATTAACGGACAGGGAAATATACGAGCAGTACTTC.

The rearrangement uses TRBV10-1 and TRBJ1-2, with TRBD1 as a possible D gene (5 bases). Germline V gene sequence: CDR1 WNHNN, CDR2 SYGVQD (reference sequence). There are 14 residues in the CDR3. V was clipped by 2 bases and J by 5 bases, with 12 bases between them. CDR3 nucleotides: TGCGCCAGCAGTGAGCGGGGGTTCCCTTATGGCTACACCTTC. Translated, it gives CASSERGFPYGYTF.

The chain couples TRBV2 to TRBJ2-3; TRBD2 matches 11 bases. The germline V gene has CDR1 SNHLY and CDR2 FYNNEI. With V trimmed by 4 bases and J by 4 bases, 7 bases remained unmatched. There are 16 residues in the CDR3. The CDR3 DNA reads TGTGCCAGCAGTGCCCGACTAGCGGGGTTCCCAGATACGCAGTATTTT. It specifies CASSARLAGFPDTQYF.

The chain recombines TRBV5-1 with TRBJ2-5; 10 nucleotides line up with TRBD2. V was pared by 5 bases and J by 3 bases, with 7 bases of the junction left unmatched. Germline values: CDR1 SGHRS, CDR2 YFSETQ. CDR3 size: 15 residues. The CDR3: CASRSLAGVKETQYF. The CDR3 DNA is TGCGCCAGCAGGTCTCTAGCGGGGGTTAAAGAGACCCAGTACTTC.

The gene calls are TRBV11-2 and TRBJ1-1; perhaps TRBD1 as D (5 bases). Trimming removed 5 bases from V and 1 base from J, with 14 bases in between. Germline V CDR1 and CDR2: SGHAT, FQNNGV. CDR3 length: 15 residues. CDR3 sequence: CASSRTTTENTEAFF. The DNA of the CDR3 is TGTGCCAGCAGCCGGACTACGACAGAGAACACTGAAGCTTTCTTT.

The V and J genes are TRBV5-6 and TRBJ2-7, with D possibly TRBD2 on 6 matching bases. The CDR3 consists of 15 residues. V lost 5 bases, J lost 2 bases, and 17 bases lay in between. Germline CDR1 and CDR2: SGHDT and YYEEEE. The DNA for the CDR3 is TGTGCCAGCAGTCTGATGGAGGGGCCCGCCTACGAGCAGTACTTC. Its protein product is CASSLMEGPAYEQYF.

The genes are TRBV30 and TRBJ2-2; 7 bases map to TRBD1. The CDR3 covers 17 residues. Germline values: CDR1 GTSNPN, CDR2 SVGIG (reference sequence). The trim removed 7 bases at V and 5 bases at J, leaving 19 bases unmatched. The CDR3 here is CASLPPGQLEGTGELFF. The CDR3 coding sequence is TGTGCCTCGCTGCCTCCGGGACAGCTTGAGGGGACCGGGGAGCTGTTTTTT.

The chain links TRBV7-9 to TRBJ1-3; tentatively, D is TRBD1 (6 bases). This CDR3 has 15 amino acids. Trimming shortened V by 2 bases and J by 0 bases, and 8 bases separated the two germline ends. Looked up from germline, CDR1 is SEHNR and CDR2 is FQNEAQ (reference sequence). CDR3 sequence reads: CASSLSDSSGNTIYF. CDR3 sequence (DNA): TGTGCCAGCAGCTTATCGGACAGCTCTGGAAACACCATATATTTT.

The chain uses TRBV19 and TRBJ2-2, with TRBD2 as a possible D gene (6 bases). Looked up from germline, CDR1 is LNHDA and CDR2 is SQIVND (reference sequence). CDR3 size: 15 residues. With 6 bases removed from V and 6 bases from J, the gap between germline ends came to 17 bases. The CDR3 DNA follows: TGTGCCAGTAGGGTCGGCGGGGTGGGATCCGGGGAGCTGTTTTTT. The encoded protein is CASRVGGVGSGELFF.

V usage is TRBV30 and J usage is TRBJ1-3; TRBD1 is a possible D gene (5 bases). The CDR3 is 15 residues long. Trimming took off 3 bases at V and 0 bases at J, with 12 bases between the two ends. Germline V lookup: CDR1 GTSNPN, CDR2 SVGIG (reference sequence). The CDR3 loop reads CAWRGGTHSGNTIYF. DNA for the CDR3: TGTGCCTGGAGGGGAGGGACCCACTCTGGAAACACCATATATTTT.

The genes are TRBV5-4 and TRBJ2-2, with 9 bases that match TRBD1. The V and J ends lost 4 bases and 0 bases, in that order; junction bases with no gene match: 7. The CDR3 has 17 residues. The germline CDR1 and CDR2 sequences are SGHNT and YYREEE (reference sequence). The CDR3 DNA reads TGTGCCAGCAGCGGAAGGGACAGGGATACGAACACCGGGGAGCTGTTTTTT. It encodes CASSGRDRDTNTGELFF.

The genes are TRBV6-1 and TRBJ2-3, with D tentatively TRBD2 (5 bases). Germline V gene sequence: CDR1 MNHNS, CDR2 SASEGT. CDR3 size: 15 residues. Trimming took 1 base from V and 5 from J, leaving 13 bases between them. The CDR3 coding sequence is TGTGCCAGCAGTGAAGTCGTGCCGGGAAGAGATACGCAGTATTTT. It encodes CASSEVVPGRDTQYF.

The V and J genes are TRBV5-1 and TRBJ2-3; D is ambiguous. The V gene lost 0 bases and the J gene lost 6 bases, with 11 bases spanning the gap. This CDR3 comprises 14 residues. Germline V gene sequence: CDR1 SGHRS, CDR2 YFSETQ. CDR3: CASSLGGLGDTQYF. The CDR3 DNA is TGCGCCAGCAGCTTGGGCGGTCTCGGCGATACGCAGTATTTT. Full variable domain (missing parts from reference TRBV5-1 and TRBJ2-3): KAGVTQTPRYLIKTRGQQVTLSCSPISGHRSVSWYQQTPGQGLQFLFEYFSETQRNKGNFPGRFSGRQFSNSRSEMNVSTLELGDSALYLCASSLGGLGDTQYFGPGTRLTVL.

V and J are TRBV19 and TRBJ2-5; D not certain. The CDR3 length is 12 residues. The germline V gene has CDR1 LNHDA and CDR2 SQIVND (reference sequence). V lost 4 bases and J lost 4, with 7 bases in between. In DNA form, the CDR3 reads TGTGCCAGTAGTAGAGGTTTAGAGACCCAGTACTTC. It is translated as CASSRGLETQYF. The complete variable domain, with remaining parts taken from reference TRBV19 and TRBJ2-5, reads DGGITQSPKYLFRKEGQNVTLSCEQNLNHDAMYWYRQDPGQGLRLIYYSQIVNDFQKGDIAEGYSVSREKKESFPLTVTSAQKNPTAFYLCASSRGLETQYFGPGTRLLVL.

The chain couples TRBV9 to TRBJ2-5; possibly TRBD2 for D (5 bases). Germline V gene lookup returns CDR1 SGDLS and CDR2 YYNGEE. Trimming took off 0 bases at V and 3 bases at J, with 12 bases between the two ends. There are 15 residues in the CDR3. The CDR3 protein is CASSVAPHGEETQYF. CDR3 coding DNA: TGTGCCAGCAGCGTAGCCCCACACGGGGAAGAGACCCAGTACTTC.

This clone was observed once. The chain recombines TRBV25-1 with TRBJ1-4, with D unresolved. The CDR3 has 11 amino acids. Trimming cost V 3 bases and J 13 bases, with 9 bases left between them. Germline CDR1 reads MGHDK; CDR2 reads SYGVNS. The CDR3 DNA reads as TGTGCCAGCAGTGACGCCGTCGGACTGTTTTTT. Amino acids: CASSDAVGLFF.

CDR3 sequence: CASRIRTGVPDTQYF. CDR3 DNA: TGTGCCAGCAGGATTAGGACAGGGGTGCCAGATACGCAGTATTTT. V usage is TRBV27 and J usage is TRBJ2-3; 9 bases match TRBD1. The V gene's germline CDR1 is MNHEY and CDR2 SMNVEV (reference sequence). The CDR3 runs 15 residues. V gave up 6 bases and J gave up 4 bases; unmatched junction bases: 8.

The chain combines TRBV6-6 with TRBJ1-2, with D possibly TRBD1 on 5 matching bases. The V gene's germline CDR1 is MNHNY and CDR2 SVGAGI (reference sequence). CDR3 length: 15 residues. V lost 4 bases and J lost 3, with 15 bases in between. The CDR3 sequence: CASSSPRVWDYGYTF. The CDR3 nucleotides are TGTGCCAGCAGTTCACCCAGGGTTTGGGACTATGGCTACACCTTC.

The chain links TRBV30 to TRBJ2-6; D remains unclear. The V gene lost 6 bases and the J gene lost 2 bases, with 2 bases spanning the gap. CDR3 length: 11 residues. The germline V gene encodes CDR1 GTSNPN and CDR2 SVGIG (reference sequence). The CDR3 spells CACTGANVLTF. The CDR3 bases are TGTGCCTGTACTGGGGCCAACGTCCTGACTTTC. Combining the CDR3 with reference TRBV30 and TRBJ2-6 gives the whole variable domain SQTIHQWPATLVQPVGSPLSLECTVEGTSNPNLYWYRQAAGRGLQLLFYSVGIGQISSEVPQNLSASRPQDRQFILSSKKLLLSDSGFYLCACTGANVLTFGAGSRLTVL.